One and the same sample provided the 11 T cell receptor beta chains below, sequenced in a study of TIL therapy for anti-PD-1-resistant metastatic lung cancer. Time point denoted: pre-treatment sample, taken before nivolumab and TIL therapy. Tumor tissue came from excised metastases, mostly pleural nodules or supraclavicular lymph nodes. This was the immunoSEQ v3 assay. The method was immunoSEQ multiplex PCR; TCRdb's version includes in-frame clones alone and lacks a portion of them. Altogether tens of thousands of clones are present, approximately 57% being singletons, with the ten largest covering about 16%. Sequences were derived from tumor tissue, sampled at baseline. The receptors were sampled from a woman aged 30 to 85 with non-small cell lung cancer.

The rearrangement links TRBV7-2 to TRBJ2-1, with D uncertain. The CDR3 is 15 residues long. Germline lookup yields CDR1 SGHTA and CDR2 FQGNSA. The V end was cut by 2 bases, the J end by 2 bases, with 10 bases between. CDR3 sequence reads: CASSLSELPYNEQFF. CDR3 in DNA: TGTGCCAGCAGCTTATCGGAGCTCCCCTACAATGAGCAGTTCTTC.

The gene calls are TRBV29-1 and TRBJ2-3; no definite D call. Between the trimmed V and J ends, which lost 0 bases and 6 bases, there was a span of 1 base. The CDR3 extends over 10 amino acids. The germline gives CDR1 SQVTM, CDR2 ANQGSEA. For the CDR3, the DNA is TGCAGCGTTGAAGAGGATACGCAGTATTTT. Translated: CSVEEDTQYF.

This clone has only a few counts. The J gene is TRBJ2-1, the V gene TRBV4-1; 8 bases are a match to TRBD2. Germline trimming cut 1 base from V and 10 bases from J; bases unmatched to any gene: 12. The CDR3 extends over 16 amino acids. Germline CDR1 is MGHRA and CDR2 is YSYEKL. The CDR3 protein is CASSQVSLAERDEQFF. CDR3 DNA sequence: TGCGCCAGCAGCCAAGTATCACTAGCGGAGAGGGACGAGCAGTTCTTC.

The V and J genes are TRBV5-8 and TRBJ2-7; no definite D call. The germline gives CDR1 SGHTS, CDR2 YDEGEE. This CDR3 comprises 14 residues. The V and J ends lost 3 bases and 5 bases respectively, with 15 bases between them. The CDR3 loop is CASSSPHRPNEQYF. CDR3 bases: TGTGCCAGCAGCTCCCCCCATCGTCCTAACGAGCAGTACTTC.

In DNA form, the CDR3 reads TGCGCCAGCAGCCACCCAGGTAGCGGGACTAATGAGCAGTTCTTC. Its protein product is CASSHPGSGTNEQFF. This chain links TRBV10-1 with TRBJ2-1; 8 bases fit TRBD2. This CDR3 contains 15 residues. The ends lost 6 bases at V and 7 bases at J; junction bases unmatched: 11. Per germline, CDR1 WNHNN and CDR2 SYGVQD (reference sequence).

The chain combines TRBV5-5 with TRBJ1-1; 7 bases map to TRBD1. The CDR3 is made up of 14 amino acids. Germline values: CDR1 SGHKS, CDR2 YYEKEE (reference sequence). V gave up 4 bases and J gave up 1 base; unmatched junction bases: 4. In DNA form, the CDR3 reads TGTGCCAGCAGCGCGGACAGGTGGAACACTGAAGCTTTCTTT. Residues: CASSADRWNTEAFF.

This rearrangement joins TRBV6-1 to TRBJ1-2; tentatively, D is TRBD1 (6 bases). This CDR3 is built from 12 residues. V shed 5 bases and J shed 8 bases, with 12 bases lying between them. In germline, CDR1 is MNHNS, CDR2 SASEGT. CDR3: CASSRAGGGYTF. As DNA, the CDR3 is TGTGCCAGCAGTAGAGCGGGGGGCGGCTACACCTTC.

The table lists this clone with a few counts. The chain joins TRBV5-6 to TRBJ2-4; a possible D gene is TRBD1 (6 bases). The germline V gene encodes CDR1 SGHDT and CDR2 YYEEEE. The CDR3 totals 18 residues. Trimming removed 0 bases at V and 1 base at J, with 17 bases between. CDR3 in DNA: TGTGCCAGCAGCTTGGTTGTGCAGGGGCTGGGGGCCAAAAACATTCAGTACTTC. Translation gives CASSLVVQGLGAKNIQYF.

Only one count was recorded for this clone. The genes are TRBV5-1 and TRBJ1-5; no clear D. Germline CDR1 reads SGHRS; CDR2 reads YFSETQ. The CDR3 is 15 amino acids. The germline V and J ends were trimmed by 0 bases and 0 bases, with 7 bases remaining between them. The CDR3 DNA sequence: TGCGCCAGCAGCTTGGTGGGGAATAGCAATCAGCCCCAGCATTTT. This encodes CASSLVGNSNQPQHF.

The rearrangement joins TRBV6-5 to TRBJ2-3, with unresolved D. Germline V CDR1 and CDR2: MNHEY, SVGAGI. Trimming shortened V by 2 bases and J by 2 bases, and 5 bases separated the two germline ends. The CDR3 spans 13 residues. In nucleotides, the CDR3 is TGTGCCAGCAGTTACGACTTCACAGATACGCAGTATTTT. Its translation is CASSYDFTDTQYF.

The V gene is TRBV6-5, the J gene TRBJ2-1; D not certain. Between the trimmed V and J ends, which lost 8 bases and 3 bases, there was a span of 11 bases. The CDR3 has 13 residues. CDR1 and CDR2 (germline): MNHEY, SVGAGI. CDR3: CASWPAGYNEQFF. DNA of the CDR3: TGTGCCAGCTGGCCGGCCGGCTACAATGAGCAGTTCTTC.